This TCR beta chain was documented in a study of early T cells in non-severe SARS-CoV-2 infection. Deletions cut 4 bases from V and 6 bases from J, with 11 bases between. Germline CDR1 reads LGHDT; CDR2 reads YNNKEL (reference sequence). The CDR3 totals 13 residues. This clonotype was detected a few times. Unique molecular identifiers (one per individual cDNA molecule) were attached. TCRdb reanalysed the 5' RACE reads using MiXCR and keeps one entry per CDR3 protein. The data show 60,000 or so distinct CDR3 sequences, with about 9.4% seen just once and about 4.4% held by the top ten. Sequencing input: whole blood. This sequence joins TRBV3-1 and TRBJ2-3; D not certain. The sequence was obtained from an adult who was a healthcare worker with PCR-confirmed SARS-CoV-2 infection or an uninfected control (not recorded which). DNA for the CDR3: TGTGCCAGCAGCCTACTTGGCTCGGATACGCAGTATTTT. Protein product: CASSLLGSDTQYF.